Described below is a single T cell receptor (beta chain) sequence and its context. A much bigger clone sits one base away, suggesting this may be a read error. The record originates from a study of tumor and adjacent non-tumor tissue in lung cancer. RNA was extracted from bulk tissue without any cell sorting. The library came from three nested PCR rounds adapted from ARM-PCR protocols. TCRdb fed the multiplex PCR reads into MiXCR, producing one record per CDR3 protein. The table records roughly 220,000 distinct CDR3 sequences, roughly 70% of them present only once. The ends lost 3 bases at V and 7 bases at J; junction bases unmatched: 17. Germline CDR1 DFQATT, CDR2 SNEGSKA (reference sequence). The CDR3 spans 17 residues.

The TCR originated in a man between 60 and 70 years old with non-small cell lung cancer. J is TRBJ2-1 and V is TRBV20-1, with TRBD2 matching 8 bases. Material: lung tumor tissue. CDR3 protein: CSARLREASWLSNEQFF. Here the CDR3 DNA reads TGCAGTGCTAGGTTGCGGGAGGCTTCCTGGTTGAGTAATGAGCAGTTCTTC.